This is a list of T cell receptor beta chains from one sample in a study of blood T cell repertoires in COVID-19. TCRdb's table, derived via immunoSEQ multiplex PCR, lists solely in-frame clones and lacks some. The sample consists of some 56,000 clones, 89% of them appearing once. Sequenced material: peripheral blood. The receptor set was obtained from a woman aged 60-75 years with COVID-19, enrolled during active disease. Both conserved end residues are part of each CDR3. D genes are given only for firm matches. Clone sizes are given selectively: once, few, many, or a class where the clone is expanded.

TRBJ2-6,TRBV13,-,TRBD1,CASTIRGLGANVLTF,TGTGCCAGCACCATCAGGGGGCTTGGGGCCAACGTCCTGACTTTC
TRBJ2-7,TRBV6-2/TRBV6-3,once,-,CASSLRENNLYEQYF,TGTGCCAGCAGTCTCAGGGAAAACAACCTCTACGAGCAGTACTTC
TRBJ1-1,TRBV4-3,once,TRBD1,CASSQDDRVTEAFF,TGCGCCAGCAGCCAAGATGACAGGGTCACTGAAGCTTTCTTT
TRBJ1-2,TRBV7-9,-,-,CASSLLSTWSGGYTF,TGTGCCAGCAGCTTATTAAGCACGTGGTCCGGTGGCTACACCTTC
TRBJ2-1,TRBV12-3/TRBV12-4,-,-,CASSLAIREQFF,TGTGCCAGCAGTTTAGCAATCCGGGAGCAGTTCTTC
TRBJ2-1,TRBV3-1/TRBV3-2,-,-,CASSHNRVDEQFF,TGTGCCAGCAGCCACAACAGGGTCGATGAGCAGTTCTTC
TRBJ2-2,TRBV28,few,TRBD2,CASSSGLAGVTGELFF,TGTGCCAGCAGTTCGGGACTAGCGGGAGTAACCGGGGAGCTGTTTTTT
TRBJ2-7,TRBV6-5,-,TRBD1,CASSSFRDSPYEQYF,TGTGCCAGCAGTTCGTTCCGGGACAGCCCCTACGAGCAGTACTTC
TRBJ1-1,TRBV5-1,-,-,CASSGAGLNTEAFF,TGCGCCAGCAGCGGAGCAGGGTTGAACACTGAAGCTTTCTTT
TRBJ2-7,TRBV19,once,-,CASSISGSYEQYF,TGTGCCAGTAGTATCAGCGGCTCCTACGAGCAGTACTTC
TRBJ1-1,TRBV10-3,few,TRBD1,CAISGGQGVNTEAFF,TGTGCCATCAGTGGTGGACAGGGAGTGAACACTGAAGCTTTCTTT
TRBJ2-1,TRBV29-1,-,TRBD2,CSVHSGLDRYNEQFF,TGCAGCGTTCACAGCGGACTAGACCGCTACAATGAGCAGTTCTTC
TRBJ2-7,TRBV6-5,-,-,CASSYAQGSLNEQYF,TGTGCCAGCAGTTACGCCCAGGGTAGCCTTAACGAGCAGTACTTC
TRBJ2-1,TRBV7-9,-,TRBD2,CASSSRTGLADGGDEQFF,TGTGCCAGCAGCTCCCGGACGGGACTAGCGGACGGCGGCGATGAGCAGTTCTTC
TRBJ2-7,TRBV6-5,-,-,CASSYSVHGDSYEQYF,TGTGCCAGCAGTTACTCTGTTCACGGAGACTCCTACGAGCAGTACTTC
TRBJ1-1,TRBV5-1,-,-,CASTTGQAETEAFF,TGCGCCAGCACTACTGGGCAGGCCGAGACTGAAGCTTTCTTT